The present T cell receptor beta chain was sequenced within a study of shared clonotypes between healthy human individuals. Profiling relied on immunoSEQ multiplex PCR, and the TCRdb table lists in-frame clones only, not all of them. The repertoire includes 2 million to 2.5 million clones, 95% of them detected once, and 0.1% to 0.15% sits in the top ten. Trimming cost V 3 bases and J 7 bases, with 11 bases left between them. Germline V gives CDR1 SGHRS, CDR2 YFSETQ. The CDR3 runs to 14 residues. What was sequenced was naive CD4+ T cells sorted from blood. Regarding subset: CD45RA+ positively selected. The chain carries TRBV5-1 and TRBJ1-6; the D gene is possibly TRBD1 (6 bases). The TCR sequence derives from a young man in good health. The CDR3 here is CASSSGGGNSPLHF. The CDR3 DNA sequence: TGCGCCAGCAGCTCGGGAGGGGGGAATTCACCCCTCCACTTT.